The clone carrying this T cell receptor (beta chain) was observed a single time. No antigen is known for it. These data are taken from a study of shared clonotypes between healthy human individuals. Regarding the study as a whole: Around 5% of naive CD4 clonotypes were shared across several donors. Generation probabilities of non-shared clonotypes were lower (relative to those shared by all four donors). Rarefaction gave evidence that sorted-subset sequencing remained incomplete despite large depth.

Germline assignment: CDR1 MDHEN and CDR2 SYDVKM. The CDR3 extends over 14 amino acids. Trimming took off 8 bases at V and 5 bases at J, with 17 bases between the two ends. TCRdb's table, derived via immunoSEQ multiplex PCR, lists solely in-frame clones and lacks some. The data show 1 million to 1.2 million clones, with about 80% seen just once and approximately 0.95% held by the top ten. CD4+ cells underwent separation, giving CD45RA+ naive and CD45RA-negative memory subsets. The TCR originated in a man younger than 30 in good health. Some clones in this sample may be carry-over from other donors' samples. The chain has TRBV28 and TRBJ2-3, with D perhaps matching TRBD1 or TRBD2 (6 bases each). Sequences were obtained from memory CD4+ T cells from PBMCs. Subset here: CD45RA-negative fraction. CDR3 sequence reads: CASLQGGQEDTQYF. In DNA form, the CDR3 reads TGTGCCAGCCTCCAAGGGGGGCAGGAAGATACGCAGTATTTT.